This T cell receptor (beta chain) was identified during a study of T cells in Graves' hyperthyroidism and ophthalmopathy. In this sample, this clonotype turned up once. Its specificity is unknown. General observations from the study: The model's output predicted ophthalmopathy at a median of roughly seven months prior to onset. Blood held most thyroid clonotypes expanded above 0.001 frequency. Ophthalmopathy was separated from stable hyperthyroidism by a 13 V-J model.

Researchers amplified the TCR beta CDR3 regions from RNA transcripts. HTBI primers were used for first-round RT-PCR of the TCR CDR3. MiXCR, run by TCRdb on the multiplex PCR reads, gives a single entry per CDR3 protein. The top ten hold 15% to 20% of the sample, which has 550,000 to 700,000 distinct CDR3 sequences, just over 45% seen once. Clinical symptoms, serum thyroxine and TRAb, thyroid ultrasound and orbital computed tomography were used for the diagnoses. This CDR3 is 15 amino acids long. The ends were cut back, 4 bases at V and 0 bases at J, with 13 bases in the middle. Looked up from germline, CDR1 is SGHNT and CDR2 is YYREEE (reference sequence).

Sequencing was done on a sample of peripheral blood or thyroid tissue (not recorded which). The rearrangement links TRBV5-4 to TRBJ1-1; perhaps TRBD1 as D (5 bases). This TCR derives from an adult woman with Graves' disease, either hyperthyroidism or ophthalmopathy (not recorded which). The CDR3 bases are TGTGCCAGCAGCCTGAGACAGCACATGAACACTGAAGCTTTCTTT. Residues: CASSLRQHMNTEAFF.